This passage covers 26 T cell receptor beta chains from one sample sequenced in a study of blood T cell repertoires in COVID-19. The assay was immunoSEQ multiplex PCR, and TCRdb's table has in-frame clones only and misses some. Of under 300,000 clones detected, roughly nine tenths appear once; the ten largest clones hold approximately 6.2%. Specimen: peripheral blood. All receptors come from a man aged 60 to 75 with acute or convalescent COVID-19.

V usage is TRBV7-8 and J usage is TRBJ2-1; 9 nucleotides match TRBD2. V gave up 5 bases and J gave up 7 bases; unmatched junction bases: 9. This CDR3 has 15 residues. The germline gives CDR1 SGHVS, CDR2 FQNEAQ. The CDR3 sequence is CASSDLAGQGNEQFF. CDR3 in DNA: TGTGCCAGCAGCGACCTAGCGGGGCAGGGGAATGAGCAGTTCTTC.

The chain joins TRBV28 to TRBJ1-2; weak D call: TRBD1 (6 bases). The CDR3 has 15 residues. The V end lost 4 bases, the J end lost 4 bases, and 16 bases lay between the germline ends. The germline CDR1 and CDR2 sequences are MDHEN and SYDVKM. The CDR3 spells CASSSDDRLGYGYTF. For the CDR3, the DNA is TGTGCCAGCAGTTCCGACGACAGGTTAGGCTATGGCTACACCTTC.

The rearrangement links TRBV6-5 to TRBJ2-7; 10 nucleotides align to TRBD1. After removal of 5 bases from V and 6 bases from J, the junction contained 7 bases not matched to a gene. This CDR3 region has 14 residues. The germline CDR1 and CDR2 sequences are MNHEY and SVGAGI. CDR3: CASSPRTGGREQYF. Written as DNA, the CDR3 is TGTGCCAGCAGTCCAAGGACAGGGGGACGCGAGCAGTACTTC.

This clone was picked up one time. The CDR3 sequence is CASSAGWTGELFF. CDR3 sequence (DNA): TGTGCCAGTAGTGCGGGATGGACCGGGGAGCTGTTTTTT. V gene TRBV19 combines with J gene TRBJ2-2; a weak D match, TRBD2 (6 bases). Deletions cut 5 bases from V and 5 bases from J, with 9 bases between. In germline, CDR1 is LNHDA, CDR2 SQIVND (reference sequence). The CDR3 is 13 amino acids.

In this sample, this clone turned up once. CDR3 nucleotides: TGTGCCAGCTCGTCGGGACAGGGAGCTCTGGCCGGAAACACCATATATTTT. This sequence encodes CASSSGQGALAGNTIYF. The rearrangement uses TRBV18 and TRBJ1-3; 9 bases line up with TRBD1. J lost 4 bases, V lost 6 bases, and 13 bases had no gene match. Germline V lookup: CDR1 KGHSH, CDR2 LQKENI. The CDR3 has 17 residues.

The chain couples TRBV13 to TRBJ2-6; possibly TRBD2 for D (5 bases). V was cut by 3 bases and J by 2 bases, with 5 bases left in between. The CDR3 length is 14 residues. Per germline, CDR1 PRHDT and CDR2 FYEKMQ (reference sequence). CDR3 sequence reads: CASSLRAGANVLTF. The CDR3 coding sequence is TGTGCCAGCAGCTTGCGGGCTGGGGCCAACGTCCTGACTTTC. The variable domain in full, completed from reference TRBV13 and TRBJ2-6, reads AAGVIQSPRHLIKEKRETATLKCYPIPRHDTVYWYQQGPGQDPQFLISFYEKMQSDKGSIPDRFSAQQFSDYHSELNMSSLELGDSALYFCASSLRAGANVLTFGAGSRLTVL.

The CDR3 DNA is TGTGCCAGCAGCATACCGACAGTATCCTATGGCTACACCTTC. Translated, it gives CASSIPTVSYGYTF. The rearrangement uses TRBV5-6 and TRBJ1-2; tentatively, D is TRBD1 (5 bases). The CDR3 contains 14 residues. V was shortened by 4 bases and J by 4 bases, with 14 bases between the two germline ends. Germline CDR1 SGHDT, CDR2 YYEEEE.

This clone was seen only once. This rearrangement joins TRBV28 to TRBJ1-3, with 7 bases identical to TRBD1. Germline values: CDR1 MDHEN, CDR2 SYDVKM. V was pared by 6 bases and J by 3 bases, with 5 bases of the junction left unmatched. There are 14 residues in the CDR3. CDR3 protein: CASSFRGLGNTIYF. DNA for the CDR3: TGTGCCAGCAGCTTTAGGGGGCTTGGAAACACCATATATTTT. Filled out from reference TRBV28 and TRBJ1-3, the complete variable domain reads DVKVTQSSRYLVKRTGEKVFLECVQDMDHENMFWYRQDPGLGLRLIYFSYDVKMKEKGDIPEGYSVSREKKERFSLILESASTNQTSMYLCASSFRGLGNTIYFGEGSWLTVV.

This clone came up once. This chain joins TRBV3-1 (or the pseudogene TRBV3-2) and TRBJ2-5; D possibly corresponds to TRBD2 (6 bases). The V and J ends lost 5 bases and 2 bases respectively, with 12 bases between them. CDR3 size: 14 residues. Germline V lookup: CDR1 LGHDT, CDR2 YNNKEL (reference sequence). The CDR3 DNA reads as TGTGCCAGCAGCTCTTGGAGCGGGCAAGAGACCCAGTACTTC. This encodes CASSSWSGQETQYF.

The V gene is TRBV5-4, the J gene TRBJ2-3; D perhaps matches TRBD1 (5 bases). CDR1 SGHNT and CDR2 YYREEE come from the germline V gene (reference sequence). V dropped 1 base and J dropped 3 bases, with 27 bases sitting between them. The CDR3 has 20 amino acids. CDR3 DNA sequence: TGTGCCAGCAGCTTGAGTCCTCAGGGTTTCCTTGAGGTGTTTACAGATACGCAGTATTTT. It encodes CASSLSPQGFLEVFTDTQYF.

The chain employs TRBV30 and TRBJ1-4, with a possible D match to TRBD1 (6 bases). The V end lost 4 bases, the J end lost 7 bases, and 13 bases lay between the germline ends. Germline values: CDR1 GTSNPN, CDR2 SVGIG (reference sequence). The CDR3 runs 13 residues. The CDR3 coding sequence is TGTGCCTGGACCGCAGGGGATCGTGAAAAACTGTTTTTT. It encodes CAWTAGDREKLFF.

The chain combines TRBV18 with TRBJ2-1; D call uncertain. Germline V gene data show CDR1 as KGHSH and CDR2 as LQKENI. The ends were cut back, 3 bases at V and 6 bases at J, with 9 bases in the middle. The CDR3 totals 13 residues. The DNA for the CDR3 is TGTGCCAGCTCACCCATGCGGAGCAATGAGCAGTTCTTC. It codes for CASSPMRSNEQFF. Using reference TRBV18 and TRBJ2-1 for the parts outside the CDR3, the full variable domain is NAGVMQNPRHLVRRRGQEARLRCSPMKGHSHVYWYRQLPEEGLKFMVYLQKENIIDESGMPKERFSAEFPKEGPSILRIQQVVRGDSAAYFCASSPMRSNEQFFGPGTRLTVL.

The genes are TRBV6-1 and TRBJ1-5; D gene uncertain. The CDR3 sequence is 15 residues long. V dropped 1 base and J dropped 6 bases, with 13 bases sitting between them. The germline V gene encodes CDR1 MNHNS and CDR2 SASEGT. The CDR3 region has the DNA TGTGCCAGCAGTGAAGGGACTTCTTACACTCAGCCCCAGCATTTT. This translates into CASSEGTSYTQPQHF.

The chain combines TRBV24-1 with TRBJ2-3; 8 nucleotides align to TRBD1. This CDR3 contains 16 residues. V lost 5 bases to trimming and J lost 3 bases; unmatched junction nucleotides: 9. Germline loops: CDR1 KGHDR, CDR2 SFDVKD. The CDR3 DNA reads TGTGCCACCAGTGGTTCAGGGGGCTTTGGGACAGATACGCAGTATTTT. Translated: CATSGSGGFGTDTQYF.

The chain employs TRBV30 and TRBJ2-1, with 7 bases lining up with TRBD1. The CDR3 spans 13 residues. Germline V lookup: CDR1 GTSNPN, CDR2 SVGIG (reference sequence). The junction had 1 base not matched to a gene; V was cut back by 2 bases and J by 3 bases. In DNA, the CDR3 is TGTGCCTGGAGTCAGGGGGTCTACAATGAGCAGTTCTTC. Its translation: CAWSQGVYNEQFF.

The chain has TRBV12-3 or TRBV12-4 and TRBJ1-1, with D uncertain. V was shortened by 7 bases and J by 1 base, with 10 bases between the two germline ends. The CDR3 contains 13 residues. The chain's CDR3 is CASIWRSNTEAFF. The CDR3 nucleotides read TGTGCCAGCATCTGGCGGTCGAACACTGAAGCTTTCTTT.

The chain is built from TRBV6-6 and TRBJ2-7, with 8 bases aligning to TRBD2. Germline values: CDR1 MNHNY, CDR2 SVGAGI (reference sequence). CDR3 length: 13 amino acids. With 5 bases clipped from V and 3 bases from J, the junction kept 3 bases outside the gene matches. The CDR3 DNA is TGTGCCAGCAGTAAGACTAGCGTCTACGAGCAGTACTTC. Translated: CASSKTSVYEQYF.

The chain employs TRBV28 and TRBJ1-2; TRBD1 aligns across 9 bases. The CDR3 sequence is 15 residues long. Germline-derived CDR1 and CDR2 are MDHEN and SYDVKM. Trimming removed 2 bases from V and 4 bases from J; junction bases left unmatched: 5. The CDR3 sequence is CASSLGQGRSYGYTF. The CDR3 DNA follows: TGTGCCAGCAGTTTAGGACAGGGGCGCAGCTATGGCTACACCTTC.

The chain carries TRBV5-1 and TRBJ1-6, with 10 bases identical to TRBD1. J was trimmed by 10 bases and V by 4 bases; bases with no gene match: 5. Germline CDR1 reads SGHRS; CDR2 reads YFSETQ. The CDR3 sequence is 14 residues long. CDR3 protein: CASSTGTGESPLHF. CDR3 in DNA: TGCGCCAGCAGCACAGGGACAGGGGAATCACCCCTCCACTTT.

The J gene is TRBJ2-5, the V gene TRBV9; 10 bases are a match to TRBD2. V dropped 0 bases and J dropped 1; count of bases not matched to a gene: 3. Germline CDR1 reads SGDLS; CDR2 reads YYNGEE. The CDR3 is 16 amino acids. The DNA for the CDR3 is TGTGCCAGCAGCGTAGGGGTAGCGGGAGGCCAAGAGACCCAGTACTTC. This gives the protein CASSVGVAGGQETQYF.

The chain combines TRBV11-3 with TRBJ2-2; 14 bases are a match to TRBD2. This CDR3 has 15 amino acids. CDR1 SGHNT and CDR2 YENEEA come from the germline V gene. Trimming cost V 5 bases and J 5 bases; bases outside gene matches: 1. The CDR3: CASSRLAGGTGELFF. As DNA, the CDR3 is TGTGCCAGCAGCCGACTAGCGGGAGGGACCGGGGAGCTGTTTTTT.

The CDR3, as DNA: TGCAGCGTTGAAGATCCGTCCCGGGGGGGCTATGGCTACACCTTC. This encodes CSVEDPSRGGYGYTF. The chain joins TRBV29-1 to TRBJ1-2; possible D gene TRBD1, 5 bases. The germline V and J ends were trimmed by 0 bases and 4 bases, with 15 bases remaining between them. The germline CDR1 and CDR2 sequences are SQVTM and ANQGSEA. The length of the CDR3 is 15 residues.

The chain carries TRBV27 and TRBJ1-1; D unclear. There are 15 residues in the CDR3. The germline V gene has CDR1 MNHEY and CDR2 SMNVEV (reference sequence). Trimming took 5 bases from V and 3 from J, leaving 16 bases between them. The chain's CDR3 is CASSARVTPYTEAFF. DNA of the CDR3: TGTGCCAGCAGTGCACGGGTCACTCCTTACACTGAAGCTTTCTTT.

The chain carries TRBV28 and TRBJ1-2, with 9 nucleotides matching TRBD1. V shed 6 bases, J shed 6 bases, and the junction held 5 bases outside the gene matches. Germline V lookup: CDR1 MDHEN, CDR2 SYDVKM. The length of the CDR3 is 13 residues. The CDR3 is CASRLQGANGYTF. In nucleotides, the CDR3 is TGTGCCAGCAGACTACAGGGGGCCAATGGCTACACCTTC.

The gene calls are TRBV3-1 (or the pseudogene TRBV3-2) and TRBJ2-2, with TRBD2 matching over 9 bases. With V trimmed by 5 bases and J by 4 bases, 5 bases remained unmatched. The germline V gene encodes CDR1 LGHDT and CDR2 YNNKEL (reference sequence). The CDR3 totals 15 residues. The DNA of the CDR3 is TGTGCCAGCAGCGAACTAGCGGGTGGCACCGGGGAGCTGTTTTTT. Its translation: CASSELAGGTGELFF.

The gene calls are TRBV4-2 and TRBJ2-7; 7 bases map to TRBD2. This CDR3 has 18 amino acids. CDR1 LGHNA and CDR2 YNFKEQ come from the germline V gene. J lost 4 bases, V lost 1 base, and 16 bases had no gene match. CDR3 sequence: CASSQVPDRGGPAYEQYF. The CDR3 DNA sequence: TGTGCCAGCAGCCAAGTACCCGACCGGGGAGGGCCGGCGTACGAGCAGTACTTC.